Presented here are 11 T cell receptor beta chains from one specimen sequenced in a study of T cells in Graves' hyperthyroidism and ophthalmopathy. TCR beta CDR3 sequences were amplified from RNA transcripts. The HTBI primer set served for first-round RT-PCR of the TCR CDR3. MiXCR, applied by TCRdb to the multiplex PCR reads, yields one record per CDR3 protein. The sample shows some 440,000 distinct CDR3 sequences, more than 15% of them seen only once. Material for sequencing was blood. The receptor set was obtained from a woman aged 18-29 years with Graves' hyperthyroidism.

This clonotype was detected ten times or more. This chain links TRBV10-3 with TRBJ2-5; a weak D match, TRBD2 (6 bases). CDR1 and CDR2 (germline): ENHRY, SYGVKD. With 8 bases removed from V and 1 base from J, the gap between germline ends came to 14 bases. The CDR3 consists of 14 residues. CDR3 DNA: TGTGCCATCTCTGCGGGGCTAGGCCAAGAGACCCAGTACTTC. Translating gives CAISAGLGQETQYF.

The CDR3 region has the DNA TGCGCCAGCAGCCCCTCAAGGGGGCAGTACACTGAAGCTTTCTTT. Amino acid sequence: CASSPSRGQYTEAFF. The rearrangement uses TRBV5-1 and TRBJ1-1; the match to TRBD1 covers 7 bases. The CDR3 is made up of 15 amino acids. Germline assignment: CDR1 SGHRS and CDR2 YFSETQ. The ends lost 4 bases at V and 3 bases at J; junction bases unmatched: 9.

The chain is built from TRBV12-3 or TRBV12-4 and TRBJ1-6, with D perhaps matching TRBD1 (5 bases). The V end was cut by 2 bases, the J end by 5 bases, with 13 bases between. This CDR3 spans 16 amino acids. The CDR3 DNA sequence: TGTGCCAGCAGTTTAAAGATGGGGGAACATAATTCACCCCTCCACTTT. Encoded protein: CASSLKMGEHNSPLHF.

This clonotype was recorded at least ten times. The J gene is TRBJ1-5, the V gene TRBV20-1; tentatively, D is TRBD1 (6 bases). With 0 bases removed from V and 3 bases from J, the gap between germline ends came to 15 bases. This CDR3 is built from 16 residues. Germline V gene data show CDR1 as DFQATT and CDR2 as SNEGSKA (reference sequence). The CDR3 reads CSAREAGGSDNQPQHF. CDR3 coding DNA: TGCAGTGCTAGAGAAGCGGGGGGCAGCGACAATCAGCCCCAGCATTTT.

The V gene is TRBV7-6, the J gene TRBJ2-7; D may be TRBD2 (6 bases). Trimming took 0 bases from V and 1 from J, leaving 7 bases between them. CDR3 length: 14 residues. Germline loops: CDR1 SGHVS, CDR2 FNYEAQ. CDR3: CASSLAEGSYEQYF. CDR3 DNA sequence: TGTGCCAGCAGCTTAGCGGAGGGATCCTACGAGCAGTACTTC.

This clonotype was detected ten times or more. The J gene is TRBJ2-3, the V gene TRBV28, with 10 bases that match TRBD2. The CDR3 is made up of 20 amino acids. The V gene's germline CDR1 is MDHEN and CDR2 SYDVKM. With V trimmed by 0 bases and J by 2 bases, 14 bases remained unmatched. In DNA form, the CDR3 reads TGTGCCAGCAGTTTATGGGGGGGCCGTAGCGGGGGGACACCCACAGATACGCAGTATTTT. Its protein product is CASSLWGGRSGGTPTDTQYF. The entire variable domain, with the rest obtained from reference TRBV28 and TRBJ2-3, is as follows: DVKVTQSSRYLVKRTGEKVFLECVQDMDHENMFWYRQDPGLGLRLIYFSYDVKMKEKGDIPEGYSVSREKKERFSLILESASTNQTSMYLCASSLWGGRSGGTPTDTQYFGPGTRLTVL.

This clonotype was observed many times. The gene calls are TRBV7-2 and TRBJ2-2; 10 bases align to TRBD2. The V and J ends lost 5 bases and 3 bases, in that order; junction bases with no gene match: 3. In germline, CDR1 is SGHTA, CDR2 FQGNSA. There are 15 residues in the CDR3. The chain's CDR3 is CASSRLAGYTGELFF. Here the CDR3 DNA reads TGTGCCAGCAGCCGACTAGCGGGTTACACCGGGGAGCTGTTTTTT.

This clonotype was detected a few times. This chain joins TRBV11-2 and TRBJ2-5; D is undetermined. Looked up from germline, CDR1 is SGHAT and CDR2 is FQNNGV. The CDR3 consists of 16 residues. V was pared by 0 bases and J by 1 base, with 12 bases between. CDR3: CASSLDLRSSQETQYF. Here the CDR3 DNA reads TGTGCCAGCAGCTTAGATCTTAGGTCGAGCCAAGAGACCCAGTACTTC.

The chain employs TRBV19 and TRBJ2-5; D ambiguous. The V gene's germline CDR1 is LNHDA and CDR2 SQIVND (reference sequence). Trimming left V 3 bases short and J 4 bases short, with 6 bases between. The CDR3 consists of 12 residues. For the CDR3, the DNA is TGTGCCAGTAGTATGGGGTTAGAGACCCAGTACTTC. Its protein product is CASSMGLETQYF.

The chain carries TRBV24-1 and TRBJ2-3; no clear D. V shed 5 bases and J shed 4 bases, with 21 bases lying between them. Germline V gene lookup returns CDR1 KGHDR and CDR2 SFDVKD. The CDR3 spans 17 residues. CDR3 region: CATSGLRTDKGADTQYF. CDR3 coding DNA: TGTGCCACCAGTGGTCTCCGAACAGACAAAGGCGCAGATACGCAGTATTTT.

Only a few counts were recorded for this clonotype. The chain has TRBV29-1 and TRBJ2-7; TRBD1 is a possible D gene (5 bases). Germline CDR1 is SQVTM and CDR2 is ANQGSEA. Trimming removed 6 bases from V and 2 bases from J, with 11 bases in between. The CDR3 has 12 amino acids. For the CDR3, the DNA is TGCAGCGTGACTCCAGGGACCTACGAGCAGTACTTC. Its translation is CSVTPGTYEQYF.